The 30 T cell receptor beta chains in this list originate from one sample, sequenced in a study of cytomegalovirus exposure and HLA in healthy donors (dated by TCRdb to 2015 to 2018). Library generation was performed with the immunoSEQ multiplex PCR assay. For the multiplex PCR, a mixture combining 60 forward primers for TCR Vbeta segments and 13 reverse primers for TCR Jbeta segments was used. TCRdb re-hosts the immuneACCESS table, in-frame sequences only. Its copies lack some clones; in the studies checked, an unresolved V gene accounts for under half of them, and the cause for the rest is not known. For this sample the table gives some 250,000 clones, of which around 80% were detected only once. The top ten hold less than 8.5% of the sample. The specimen was PBMCs. Every receptor here comes from a woman aged 60-75 years in good health and CMV-seropositive.

This chain links TRBV11-2 with TRBJ2-1; tentatively, D is TRBD2 (5 bases). The CDR3 totals 13 residues. V lost 8 bases, J lost 15 bases, and 23 bases lay in between. Germline loops: CDR1 SGHAT, CDR2 FQNNGV. CDR3 region: CASRRGSGFGLFF. The CDR3, as DNA: TGTGCCAGCCGTAGAGGGTCCGGGTTTGGATTGTTCTTC.

This CDR3 reads CASGLMVTGMRADTQYF. The CDR3 DNA reads TGTGCCAGCGGTCTGATGGTAACAGGGATGCGGGCAGATACGCAGTATTTT. The chain joins TRBV27 to TRBJ2-3; a possible D gene is TRBD1 (6 bases). Germline V CDR1 and CDR2: MNHEY, SMNVEV (reference sequence). The V end lost 8 bases, the J end lost 4 bases, and 25 bases lay between the germline ends. CDR3 length: 17 residues.

The genes are TRBV6-5 and TRBJ1-2, with 9 bases matching TRBD1. The CDR3 extends over 14 amino acids. V was clipped by 6 bases and J by 6 bases; unmatched bases: 8. Germline V gives CDR1 MNHEY, CDR2 SVGAGI. In DNA form, the CDR3 reads TGTGCCAGCAGACCCCTGGACAGGGGCAATGGCTACACCTTC. Encoded protein: CASRPLDRGNGYTF.

CDR3 protein: CASSWDRVDTEAFF. DNA of the CDR3: TGTGCCAGCAGCTGGGACAGGGTAGACACTGAAGCTTTCTTT. The V gene is TRBV5-6, the J gene TRBJ1-1; 9 bases map to TRBD1. This CDR3 spans 14 amino acids. CDR1 is SGHDT and CDR2 is YYEEEE in the germline V gene. V was pared by 3 bases and J by 3 bases, with 3 bases of the junction left unmatched. The complete variable domain, with remaining parts taken from reference TRBV5-6 and TRBJ1-1, reads DAGVTQSPTHLIKTRGQQVTLRCSPKSGHDTVSWYQQALGQGPQFIFQYYEEEERQRGNFPDRFSGHQFPNYSSELNVNALLLGDSALYLCASSWDRVDTEAFFGQGTRLTVV.

Here the CDR3 DNA reads TGCGCCAGCAGCTCGGAGAGGGTAGGAGAGCAGTACTTC. Encoded protein: CASSSERVGEQYF. The chain combines TRBV5-1 with TRBJ2-7, with D possibly being TRBD2 (5 bases). In germline, CDR1 is SGHRS, CDR2 YFSETQ. The CDR3 has 13 residues. With 3 bases removed from V and 7 bases from J, the gap between germline ends came to 14 bases.

The chain joins TRBV9 to TRBJ2-2; the D is unclear. Trimming took off 2 bases at V and 6 bases at J, with 11 bases between the two ends. This CDR3 has 14 amino acids. The germline CDR1 and CDR2 sequences are SGDLS and YYNGEE. The CDR3 sequence is CASSVDTVPGELFF. The CDR3 DNA follows: TGTGCCAGCAGCGTCGATACAGTCCCCGGGGAGCTGTTTTTT.

CDR3 coding DNA: TGTGCCAGCAGCCTCAGGGGGTACACCGGGGAGCTGTTTTTT. Its translation: CASSLRGYTGELFF. This chain joins TRBV13 and TRBJ2-2; TRBD1 matches 7 bases. CDR3 length equals 14 residues. Unmatched junction bases numbered 3, after V lost 5 bases and J lost 3 bases. Germline CDR1 reads PRHDT; CDR2 reads FYEKMQ (reference sequence).

The chain has TRBV7-2 and TRBJ2-2; D possibly corresponds to TRBD2 (5 bases). The length of the CDR3 is 13 residues. Looked up from germline, CDR1 is SGHTA and CDR2 is FQGNSA. V was trimmed by 8 bases and J by 5 bases, leaving 12 bases between them. The CDR3: CASYHLATGELFF. The CDR3 nucleotides are TGTGCCAGCTACCATTTAGCGACCGGGGAGCTGTTTTTT.

The sample holds one count of this clone. The V call is TRBV7-9, the J call TRBJ2-3, with D unclear. The length of the CDR3 is 12 residues. Trimming cost V 4 bases and J 4 bases, with 6 bases left between them. Per germline, CDR1 SEHNR and CDR2 FQNEAQ (reference sequence). The chain's CDR3 is CASSSTADTQYF. DNA of the CDR3: TGTGCCAGCAGCTCCACGGCAGATACGCAGTATTTT. Together with reference TRBV7-9 and TRBJ2-3, the CDR3 gives the full variable domain: DTGVSQNPRHKITKRGQNVTFRCDPISEHNRLYWYRQTLGQGPEFLTYFQNEAQLEKSRLLSDRFSAERPKGSFSTLEIQRTEQGDSAMYLCASSSTADTQYFGPGTRLTVL.

This rearrangement joins TRBV5-4 to TRBJ2-7; D call uncertain. The CDR3 length is 14 residues. Germline loops: CDR1 SGHNT, CDR2 YYREEE (reference sequence). Trimming left V 0 bases short and J 3 bases short, with 10 bases between. As DNA, the CDR3 is TGTGCCAGCAGCTTGGGGGCAGAGATCTACGAGCAGTACTTC. Encoded protein: CASSLGAEIYEQYF.

J is TRBJ1-5 and V is TRBV2; 12 bases agree with TRBD1. The CDR3 has 15 amino acids. The junction had 4 bases not matched to a gene; V was cut back by 4 bases and J by 6 bases. In germline, CDR1 is SNHLY, CDR2 FYNNEI. The CDR3 sequence: CASSGGQGAGQPQHF. CDR3 sequence (DNA): TGTGCCAGCAGTGGGGGACAGGGGGCGGGTCAGCCCCAGCATTTT.

Comment on this clone: One end of the junction is discordant with germline, which a read error may explain. The chain couples TRBV30 to TRBJ1-5; TRBD1 aligns across 7 bases. The CDR3 length is 15 residues. Germline lookup yields CDR1 GTSNPN and CDR2 SVGIG (reference sequence). CDR3 protein: CARSAQGGGNQPQHF. The CDR3 region has the DNA TGTGCCCGGAGCGCCCAAGGGGGCGGCAATCAGCCCCAGCATTTT.

The rearrangement links TRBV6-5 to TRBJ2-3; 10 bases are a match to TRBD2. This CDR3 has 14 residues. Germline CDR1 reads MNHEY; CDR2 reads SVGAGI. Trimming at V came to 7 bases and at J to 3 bases, leaving 4 bases not matched to a gene. Here the CDR3 DNA reads TGTGCCAGCACCTTGACTAGCGGGACAGATACGCAGTATTTT. Its translation is CASTLTSGTDTQYF.

This chain uses TRBV5-1 with TRBJ2-4, with D perhaps TRBD2 (7 bases). The length of the CDR3 is 15 residues. Trimming left V 2 bases short and J 8 bases short, with 17 bases between. The germline V gene has CDR1 SGHRS and CDR2 YFSETQ. The CDR3 spells CASSFKGGDRDIQYF. CDR3 nucleotides: TGCGCCAGCAGCTTTAAGGGGGGGGATAGGGACATTCAGTACTTC. The whole variable domain, filled in from reference TRBV5-1 and TRBJ2-4, reads KAGVTQTPRYLIKTRGQQVTLSCSPISGHRSVSWYQQTPGQGLQFLFEYFSETQRNKGNFPGRFSGRQFSNSRSEMNVSTLELGDSALYLCASSFKGGDRDIQYFGAGTRLSVL.

V usage is TRBV21-1 and J usage is TRBJ2-3; TRBD2 is the table's D call and was not checked against the DNA. TRBV21-1 is shown as a pseudogene. The CDR3 totals 15 residues. The CDR3: CASSKVAGNTDTQYF. The CDR3 region has the DNA TGTGCCAGCAGCAAAGTAGCGGGTAACACAGATACGCAGTATTTT.

This chain uses TRBV5-1 with TRBJ2-2; 9 bases align to TRBD1. J gave up 4 bases and V 4 bases, and 2 bases lay outside the gene matches. The CDR3 contains 14 residues. The germline CDR1 and CDR2 sequences are SGHRS and YFSETQ. CDR3 sequence: CASSTGGGTGELFF. DNA of the CDR3: TGCGCCAGCAGCACAGGGGGCGGCACCGGGGAGCTGTTTTTT.

CDR3 loop: CASTGGYEQYF. DNA of the CDR3: TGTGCCAGTACGGGAGGCTACGAGCAGTACTTC. The chain uses TRBV19 and TRBJ2-7; TRBD2 matches 7 bases. Germline CDR1 is LNHDA and CDR2 is SQIVND (reference sequence). V dropped 7 bases and J dropped 3; count of bases not matched to a gene: 0. The length of the CDR3 is 11 residues. The complete variable domain, with remaining parts taken from reference TRBV19 and TRBJ2-7, reads DGGITQSPKYLFRKEGQNVTLSCEQNLNHDAMYWYRQDPGQGLRLIYYSQIVNDFQKGDIAEGYSVSREKKESFPLTVTSAQKNPTAFYLCASTGGYEQYFGPGTRLTVT.

This chain connects TRBV29-1 to TRBJ1-1, with 9 nucleotides matching TRBD1. The CDR3 spans 14 residues. CDR1 is SQVTM, CDR2 ANQGSEA, per germline. V lost 8 bases to trimming and J lost 3 bases; unmatched junction nucleotides: 10. The DNA of the CDR3 is TGCAGCATGTACAGGGGGCCTGGGGACACTGAAGCTTTCTTT. Its protein product is CSMYRGPGDTEAFF.

The count of this clone is one. This rearrangement joins TRBV7-9 to TRBJ2-6, with a possible D match to TRBD2 (6 bases). Germline-derived CDR1 and CDR2 are SEHNR and FQNEAQ (reference sequence). The CDR3 spans 15 residues. Trimming shortened V by 5 bases and J by 2 bases, and 10 bases separated the two germline ends. CDR3 residues: CASSPPGAGANVLTF. CDR3 DNA sequence: TGTGCCAGCAGCCCCCCGGGGGCTGGGGCCAACGTCCTGACTTTC.

The chain links TRBV27 to TRBJ2-7, with 8 bases aligning to TRBD1. Germline V CDR1 and CDR2: MNHEY, SMNVEV (reference sequence). The CDR3 sequence is 15 residues long. The ends lost 7 bases at V and 6 bases at J; junction bases unmatched: 14. CDR3 sequence reads: CASNPWGQVPGEQYF. In nucleotides, the CDR3 is TGTGCCAGCAACCCATGGGGACAGGTCCCAGGCGAGCAGTACTTC.

The chain links TRBV18 to TRBJ2-5, with 8 bases lining up with TRBD2. Germline V lookup: CDR1 KGHSH, CDR2 LQKENI. After removal of 4 bases from V and 0 bases from J, the junction contained 4 bases not matched to a gene. The CDR3 loop spans 15 amino acids. This CDR3 reads CASSLPGGNQETQYF. CDR3 sequence (DNA): TGTGCCAGCTCACTCCCGGGGGGGAACCAAGAGACCCAGTACTTC.

This clone was picked up one time. The chain has TRBV7-9 and TRBJ2-2; 10 nucleotides match TRBD2. The germline CDR1 and CDR2 sequences are SEHNR and FQNEAQ (reference sequence). There are 16 residues in the CDR3. Losses at the gene ends were 5 bases for V and 6 bases for J; bases not matched to a gene: 9. The CDR3 DNA reads TGTGCCAGCAGCCCCCTAGCGGGAGAAGGATCCGGGGAGCTGTTTTTT. The encoded protein is CASSPLAGEGSGELFF.

The V call is TRBV4-1, the J call TRBJ1-5; the match to TRBD1 covers 8 bases. V lost 4 bases and J lost 4; bases outside the gene matches: 3. The CDR3 runs 14 residues. Germline V gene lookup returns CDR1 MGHRA and CDR2 YSYEKL. The CDR3 loop reads CASSRQGANQPQHF. In DNA form, the CDR3 reads TGCGCCAGCAGCCGTCAGGGGGCGAATCAGCCCCAGCATTTT.

J is TRBJ1-5 and V is TRBV7-3; 7 positions agree with TRBD1. Germline CDR1 SGHTA, CDR2 FQGTGA. This CDR3 comprises 15 residues. Unmatched junction bases numbered 5, after V lost 2 bases and J lost 4 bases. CDR3 amino acids: CASSLSSGGNQPQHF. The CDR3 DNA sequence: TGTGCCAGCAGCTTATCTTCAGGGGGGAATCAGCCCCAGCATTTT.

This chain's CDR3 is CASSLAYLETQYF. The CDR3 nucleotides are TGTGCCAGCAGTCTAGCCTACTTAGAGACCCAGTACTTC. V usage is TRBV28 and J usage is TRBJ2-5; D is possibly TRBD2 (5 bases). The CDR3 covers 13 residues. Looked up from germline, CDR1 is MDHEN and CDR2 is SYDVKM. Trimming cost V 5 bases and J 4 bases, with 11 bases left between them. Combining the CDR3 with reference TRBV28 and TRBJ2-5 gives the whole variable domain DVKVTQSSRYLVKRTGEKVFLECVQDMDHENMFWYRQDPGLGLRLIYFSYDVKMKEKGDIPEGYSVSREKKERFSLILESASTNQTSMYLCASSLAYLETQYFGPGTRLLVL.

The chain employs TRBV6-5 and TRBJ1-3; no clear D. The CDR3 length is 14 residues. Germline-derived CDR1 and CDR2 are MNHEY and SVGAGI. Trimming shortened V by 4 bases and J by 0 bases, and 7 bases separated the two germline ends. CDR3 sequence (DNA): TGTGCCAGCAGTTCGGACTACTCTGGAAACACCATATATTTT. Protein sequence: CASSSDYSGNTIYF.

This chain uses TRBV15 with TRBJ2-7; a weak D match, TRBD1 (6 bases). The CDR3 extends over 15 amino acids. Germline CDR1 is LNHNV and CDR2 is YYDKDF (reference sequence). V lost 6 bases and J 3 bases, leaving 18 bases between the germline ends. CDR3 sequence (DNA): TGTGCCACCAGAACCGGCTTGGGGGCGGGCTACGAGCAGTACTTC. This codes for CATRTGLGAGYEQYF.

This clone was detected only once. CDR3 nucleotides: TGCGCCAGCAGCCAAAGCTCGGGATGGGGCAATGAGCAGTTCTTC. It is translated as CASSQSSGWGNEQFF. The rearrangement links TRBV5-1 to TRBJ2-1; the D gene is possibly TRBD2 (5 bases). The CDR3 covers 15 residues. CDR1 and CDR2 from the germline V gene are SGHRS and YFSETQ. V was clipped by 4 bases and J by 6 bases, with 17 bases between them. The complete variable domain, with remaining parts taken from reference TRBV5-1 and TRBJ2-1, reads KAGVTQTPRYLIKTRGQQVTLSCSPISGHRSVSWYQQTPGQGLQFLFEYFSETQRNKGNFPGRFSGRQFSNSRSEMNVSTLELGDSALYLCASSQSSGWGNEQFFGPGTRLTVL.

The chain recombines TRBV6-6 with TRBJ2-1; D is ambiguous. The CDR3 sequence is 14 residues long. V dropped 8 bases and J dropped 0 bases, with 11 bases sitting between them. The V gene's germline CDR1 is MNHNY and CDR2 SVGAGI (reference sequence). The CDR3 bases are TGTGCCAGCGTGGCGGTTACCTCCTACAATGAGCAGTTCTTC. Translation gives CASVAVTSYNEQFF.

This sequence joins TRBV27 and TRBJ1-1, with a tentative D call TRBD1 (6 bases). V lost 1 base and J 5 bases, leaving 14 bases between the germline ends. The germline V gene encodes CDR1 MNHEY and CDR2 SMNVEV (reference sequence). This CDR3 has 15 amino acids. CDR3 DNA: TGTGCCAGCAGTTTATGGTCAGCAGGGGTGACTGAAGCTTTCTTT. This sequence encodes CASSLWSAGVTEAFF.